This record covers a single TCR beta chain. Together with a sample-barcoded 5' primer, a J-beta primer mix was included in a second PCR lasting about 7 to 11 cycles. All samples gave at least 2.5 million CDR3-containing paired-end reads. TCRdb redid the calling of the 5' RACE reads with MiXCR, one entry per CDR3 protein. Of about 1.8 million distinct CDR3 sequences detected, approximately 50% appear once; the ten largest clones hold around 2.1%. These data are taken from a study of blood T cells in healthy people across ages. V was pared by 5 bases and J by 1 base, with 2 bases of the junction left unmatched. The CDR3 runs to 14 residues. The V gene's germline CDR1 is DFQATT and CDR2 SNEGSKA (reference sequence).

The clonotype was recovered from a woman aged 40 to 50 in good health. The sequencing sample was made of blood. The rearrangement uses TRBV20-1 and TRBJ2-3; 11 nucleotides line up with TRBD2. CDR3 region: CSARSGGGTDTQYF. CDR3 bases: TGCAGTGCTCGTAGCGGGGGGGGCACAGATACGCAGTATTTT.